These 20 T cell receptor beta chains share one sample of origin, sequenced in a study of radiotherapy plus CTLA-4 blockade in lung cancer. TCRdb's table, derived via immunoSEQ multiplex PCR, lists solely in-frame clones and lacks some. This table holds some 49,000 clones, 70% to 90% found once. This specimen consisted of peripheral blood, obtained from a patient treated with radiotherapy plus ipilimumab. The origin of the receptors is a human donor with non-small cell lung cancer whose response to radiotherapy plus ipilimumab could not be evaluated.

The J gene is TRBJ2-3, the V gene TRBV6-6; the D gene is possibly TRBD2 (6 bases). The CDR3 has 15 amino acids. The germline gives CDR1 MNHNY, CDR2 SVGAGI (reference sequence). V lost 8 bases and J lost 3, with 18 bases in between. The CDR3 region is CASFLGVAETDTQYF. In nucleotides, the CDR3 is TGTGCCAGCTTCTTGGGGGTAGCGGAAACAGATACGCAGTATTTT.

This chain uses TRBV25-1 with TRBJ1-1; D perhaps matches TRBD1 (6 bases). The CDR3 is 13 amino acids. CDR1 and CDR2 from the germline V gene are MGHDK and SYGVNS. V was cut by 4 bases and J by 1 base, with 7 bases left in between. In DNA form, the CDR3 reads TGTGCCAGCAGTGGAGGGGGGAACACTGAAGCTTTCTTT. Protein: CASSGGGNTEAFF. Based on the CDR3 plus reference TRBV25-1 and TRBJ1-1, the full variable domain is EADIYQTPRYLVIGTGKKITLECSQTMGHDKMYWYQQDPGMELHLIHYSYGVNSTEKGDLSSESTVSRIRTEHFPLTLESARPSHTSQYLCASSGGGNTEAFFGQGTRLTVV.

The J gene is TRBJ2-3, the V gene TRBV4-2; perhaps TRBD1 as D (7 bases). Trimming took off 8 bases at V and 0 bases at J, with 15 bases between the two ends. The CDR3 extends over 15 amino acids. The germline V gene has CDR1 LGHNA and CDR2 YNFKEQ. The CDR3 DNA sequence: TGTGCCAGCCGCCCGACAGGGACTAGCACAGATACGCAGTATTTT. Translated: CASRPTGTSTDTQYF.

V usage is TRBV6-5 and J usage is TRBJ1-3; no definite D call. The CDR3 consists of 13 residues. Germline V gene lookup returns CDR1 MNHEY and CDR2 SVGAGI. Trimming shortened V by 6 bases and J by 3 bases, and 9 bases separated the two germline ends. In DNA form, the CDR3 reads TGTGCCAGCAGATCCGGGAGTGGAAACACCATATATTTT. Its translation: CASRSGSGNTIYF.

CDR3 sequence: CASSQPGTGRSTEAFF. The CDR3 DNA reads as TGTGCCAGCAGCCAGCCCGGGACAGGGCGCTCCACTGAAGCTTTCTTT. The genes are TRBV14 and TRBJ1-1; 9 bases line up with TRBD1. Germline values: CDR1 SGHDN, CDR2 FVKESK. V lost 3 bases to trimming and J lost 4 bases; unmatched junction nucleotides: 9. The CDR3 is 16 residues long.

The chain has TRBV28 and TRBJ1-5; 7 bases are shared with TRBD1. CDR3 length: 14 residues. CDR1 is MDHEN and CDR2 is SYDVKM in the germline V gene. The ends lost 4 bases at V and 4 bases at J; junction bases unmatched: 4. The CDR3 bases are TGTGCCAGCAGTTCAGGGGGAGGAAATCAGCCCCAGCATTTT. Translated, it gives CASSSGGGNQPQHF.

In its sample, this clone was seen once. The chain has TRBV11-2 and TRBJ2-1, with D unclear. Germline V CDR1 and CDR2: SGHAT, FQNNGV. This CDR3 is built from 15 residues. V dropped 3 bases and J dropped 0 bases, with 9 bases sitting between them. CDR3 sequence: CASSFGWVSYNEQFF. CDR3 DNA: TGTGCCAGCAGCTTCGGGTGGGTCTCCTACAATGAGCAGTTCTTC.

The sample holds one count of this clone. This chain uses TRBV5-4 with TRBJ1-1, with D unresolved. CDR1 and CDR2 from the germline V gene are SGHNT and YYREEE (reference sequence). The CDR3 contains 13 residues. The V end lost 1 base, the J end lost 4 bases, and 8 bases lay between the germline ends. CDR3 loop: CASSLTGGTEAFF. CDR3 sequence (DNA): TGTGCCAGCAGCTTGACCGGAGGCACTGAAGCTTTCTTT.

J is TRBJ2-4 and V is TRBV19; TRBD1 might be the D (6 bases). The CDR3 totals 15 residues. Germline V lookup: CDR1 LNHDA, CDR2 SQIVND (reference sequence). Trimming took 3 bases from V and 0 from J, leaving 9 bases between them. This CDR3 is CASSIGGPAKNIQYF. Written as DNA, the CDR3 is TGTGCCAGTAGTATTGGGGGCCCAGCCAAAAACATTCAGTACTTC.

CDR3 amino acids: CASSSGGQDGYTF. CDR3 DNA sequence: TGCGCCAGCAGCTCCGGGGGTCAGGATGGCTACACCTTC. This chain links TRBV5-1 with TRBJ1-2; perhaps TRBD1 as D (5 bases). This CDR3 spans 13 amino acids. CDR1 SGHRS and CDR2 YFSETQ come from the germline V gene. Between the trimmed V and J ends, which lost 3 bases and 6 bases, there was a span of 12 bases.

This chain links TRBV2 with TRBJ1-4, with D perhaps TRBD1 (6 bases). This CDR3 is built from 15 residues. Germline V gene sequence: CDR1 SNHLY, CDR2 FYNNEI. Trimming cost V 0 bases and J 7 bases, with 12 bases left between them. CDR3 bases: TGTGCCAGCAGTGAAGCGATTGGACAGCGTGAAAAACTGTTTTTT. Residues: CASSEAIGQREKLFF.

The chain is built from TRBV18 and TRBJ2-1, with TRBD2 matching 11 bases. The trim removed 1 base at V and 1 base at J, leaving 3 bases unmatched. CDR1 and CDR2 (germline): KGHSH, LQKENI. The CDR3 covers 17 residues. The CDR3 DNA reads TGTGCCAGCTCACCACTCCGACTAGCGGGATCCTACAATGAGCAGTTCTTC. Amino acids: CASSPLRLAGSYNEQFF.

DNA of the CDR3: TGTGCCACAGGGGGAGGTGGGACCCAGTACTTC. Translating gives CATGGGGTQYF. The chain couples TRBV30 to TRBJ2-5; 8 positions agree with TRBD1. The CDR3 has 11 amino acids. The junction had 6 bases not matched to a gene; V was cut back by 8 bases and J by 7 bases. In germline, CDR1 is GTSNPN, CDR2 SVGIG (reference sequence).

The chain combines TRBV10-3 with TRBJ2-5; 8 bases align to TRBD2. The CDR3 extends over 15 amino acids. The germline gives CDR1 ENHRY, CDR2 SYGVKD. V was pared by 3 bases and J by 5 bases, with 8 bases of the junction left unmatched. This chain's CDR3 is CAISDGAGAGETQYF. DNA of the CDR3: TGTGCCATCAGTGATGGAGCGGGAGCCGGGGAGACCCAGTACTTC.

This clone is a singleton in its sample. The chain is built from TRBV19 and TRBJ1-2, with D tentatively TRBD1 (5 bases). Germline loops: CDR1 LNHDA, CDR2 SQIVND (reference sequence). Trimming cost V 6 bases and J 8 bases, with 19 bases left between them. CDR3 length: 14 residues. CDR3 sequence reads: CASRAGRAWEGYTF. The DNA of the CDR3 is TGTGCCAGTAGGGCTGGCAGGGCTTGGGAAGGCTACACCTTC.

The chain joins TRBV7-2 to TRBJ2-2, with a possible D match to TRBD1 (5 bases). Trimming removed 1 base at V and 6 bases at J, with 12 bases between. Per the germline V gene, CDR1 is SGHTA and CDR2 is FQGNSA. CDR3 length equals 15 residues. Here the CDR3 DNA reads TGTGCCAGCAGCTTAGGCAGGGTGAGGTCCGGGGAGCTGTTTTTT. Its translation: CASSLGRVRSGELFF. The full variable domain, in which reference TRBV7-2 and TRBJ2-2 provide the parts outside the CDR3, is GAGVSQSPSNKVTEKGKDVELRCDPISGHTALYWYRQSLGQGLEFLIYFQGNSAPDKSGLPSDRFSAERTGGSVSTLTIQRTQQEDSAVYLCASSLGRVRSGELFFGEGSRLTVL.

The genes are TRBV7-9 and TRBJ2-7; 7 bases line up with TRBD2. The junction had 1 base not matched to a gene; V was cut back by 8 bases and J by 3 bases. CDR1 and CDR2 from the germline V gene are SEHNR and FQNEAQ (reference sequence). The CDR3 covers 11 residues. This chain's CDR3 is CASGGGYEQYF. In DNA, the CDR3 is TGTGCCAGCGGGGGGGGCTACGAGCAGTACTTC.

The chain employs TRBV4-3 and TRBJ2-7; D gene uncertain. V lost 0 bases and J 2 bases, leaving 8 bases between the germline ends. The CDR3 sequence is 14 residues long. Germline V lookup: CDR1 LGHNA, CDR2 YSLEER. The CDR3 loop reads CASSQDPQAYEQYF. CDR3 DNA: TGCGCCAGCAGCCAAGATCCCCAGGCCTACGAGCAGTACTTC.

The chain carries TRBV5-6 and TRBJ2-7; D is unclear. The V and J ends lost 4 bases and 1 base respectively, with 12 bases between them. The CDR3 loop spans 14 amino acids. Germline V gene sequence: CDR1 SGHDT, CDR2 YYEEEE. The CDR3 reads CASSRKLQSYEQYF. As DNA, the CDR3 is TGTGCCAGCAGCCGAAAGCTCCAATCCTACGAGCAGTACTTC.

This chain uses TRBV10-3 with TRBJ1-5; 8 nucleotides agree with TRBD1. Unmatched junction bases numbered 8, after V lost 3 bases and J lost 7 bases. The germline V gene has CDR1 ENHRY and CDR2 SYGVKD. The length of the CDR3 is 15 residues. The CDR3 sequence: CAISELGQGGQPQHF. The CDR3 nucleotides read TGTGCCATCAGTGAACTCGGACAGGGTGGCCAGCCCCAGCATTTT.